This T cell receptor (beta chain) was found in a study of blood T cells in healthy people across ages. The authors ran a second PCR of about 6 to 12 cycles using a sample-barcoded 5' primer and a J-beta primer mix. The yield of each sample was at least 3 million CDR3-containing paired-end reads. TCRdb redid the calling of the 5' RACE reads with MiXCR, one entry per CDR3 protein. The data hold 1.5 million to 2 million distinct CDR3 sequences, with around 35% observed a single time. The CDR3 contains 17 residues. Trimming removed 1 base at V and 3 bases at J, with 18 bases between. Germline-derived CDR1 and CDR2 are LNHNV and YYDKDF (reference sequence).

The TCR originated in a woman under 40 in good health. The chain carries TRBV15 and TRBJ2-5; D possibly corresponds to TRBD2 (7 bases). Material: blood. CDR3 sequence reads: CATSRGPVGGPEETQYF. CDR3 in DNA: TGTGCCACCAGCAGAGGCCCGGTGGGGGGGCCAGAAGAGACCCAGTACTTC.